The 3 T cell receptor beta chains in this list originate from one sample, sequenced in a study of cytomegalovirus exposure and HLA in healthy donors. Amplification used 60 Vbeta primers and 13 Jbeta primers. Sequencing used immunoSEQ multiplex PCR; TCRdb keeps in-frame clones, though not all of them. Here the sample spans about 150,000 clones, 79% being singletons. Sequencing input: PBMCs. These receptors all stem from a human donor in good health.

J is TRBJ2-5 and V is TRBV29-1; D not certain. Germline V gene sequence: CDR1 SQVTM, CDR2 ANQGSEA. CDR3 length: 12 residues. The germline V and J ends were trimmed by 2 bases and 4 bases, with 8 bases remaining between them. The CDR3 is CSVELTGETQYF. The CDR3 DNA reads as TGCAGCGTTGAACTAACGGGAGAGACCCAGTACTTC.

This chain joins TRBV4-1 and TRBJ2-7, with TRBD1 matching 9 bases. The V gene's germline CDR1 is MGHRA and CDR2 YSYEKL. Trimming took 0 bases from V and 9 from J; bases not matched to a gene: 9. CDR3 length: 15 residues. This CDR3 reads CASSQDGGQGFPQYF. Here the CDR3 DNA reads TGCGCCAGCAGCCAAGATGGGGGACAGGGTTTCCCGCAGTACTTC.

V is TRBV29-1 and J is TRBJ2-7; TRBD1 matches 7 bases. Per the germline V gene, CDR1 is SQVTM and CDR2 is ANQGSEA. The ends lost 4 bases at V and 3 bases at J; junction bases unmatched: 3. There are 12 residues in the CDR3. CDR3 sequence reads: CSVGDSYYEQYF. CDR3 DNA: TGCAGCGTTGGGGACAGTTACTACGAGCAGTACTTC.